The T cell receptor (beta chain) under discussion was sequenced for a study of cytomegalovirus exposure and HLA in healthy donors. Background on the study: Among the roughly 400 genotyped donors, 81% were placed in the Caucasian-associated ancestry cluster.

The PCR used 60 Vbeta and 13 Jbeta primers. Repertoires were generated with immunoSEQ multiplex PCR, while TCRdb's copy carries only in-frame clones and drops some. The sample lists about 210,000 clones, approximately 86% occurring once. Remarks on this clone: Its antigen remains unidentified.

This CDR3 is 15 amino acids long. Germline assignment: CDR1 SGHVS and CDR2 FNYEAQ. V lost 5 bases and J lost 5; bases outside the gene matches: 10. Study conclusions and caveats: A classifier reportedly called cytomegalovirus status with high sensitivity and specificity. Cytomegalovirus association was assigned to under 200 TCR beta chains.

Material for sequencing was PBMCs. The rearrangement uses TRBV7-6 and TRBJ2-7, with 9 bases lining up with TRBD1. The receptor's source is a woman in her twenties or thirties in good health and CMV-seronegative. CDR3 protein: CASSASPGQGHEQYF. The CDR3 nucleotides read TGTGCCAGCAGCGCTTCACCGGGACAGGGACACGAGCAGTACTTC.